This T cell receptor (beta chain) originates from a study of OX40 agonist ivuxolimab in advanced cancers. Here immunoSEQ multiplex PCR was the method, and the copy in TCRdb shows in-frame clones only, minus some. The data show around 63,000 clones, 80% to 90% seen once. The CDR3 is 14 amino acids. The chain employs TRBV21-1 and TRBJ1-1. TRBV21-1 is recorded as a pseudogene. The material sequenced was CD4+ or CD8+ T cells sorted from blood, taken in a trial of the OX40 agonist ivuxolimab. This TCR derives from an adult with an advanced solid tumor such as melanoma, head and neck, liver or kidney cancer. The DNA for the CDR3 is TGTGCCAGCAGCAAATTTAGGCTCCGCGGTGAAGCTTTCTTT. Translating gives CASSKFRLRGEAFF.